This TCR beta chain derives from a study of cytomegalovirus exposure and HLA in healthy donors. For the study at large: Approximately 80 million unique TCRs from HLA-typed donors were held in an early data release.

Remarks on this clone: Its target is not known.

Points from the study as a whole: In a later analysis, DRB1 alleles had the most associated TCRs; HLA-C alleles the fewest. Looking again later, the authors saw that most CMV-associated TCR beta chains seemed HLA-restricted.

Both 60 Vbeta primers and 13 Jbeta primers went into the PCR. Generated by immunoSEQ multiplex PCR, the TCRdb table keeps only in-frame clones and is missing some. The sample contains approximately 150,000 clones, approximately 84% of which appear only once. This TCR came from a man in his late teens or twenties in good health and CMV-seronegative. The sample taken for sequencing was PBMCs.

The CDR3 coding sequence is TGTGCCAGCAGTCCTCGACTAGCTATGAATGAGCAGTTCTTC. Translation gives CASSPRLAMNEQFF. V is TRBV28 and J is TRBJ2-1; 7 bases fit TRBD2. Trimming cost V 5 bases and J 7 bases; bases outside gene matches: 8. The CDR3 contains 14 residues. Germline V gives CDR1 MDHEN, CDR2 SYDVKM.